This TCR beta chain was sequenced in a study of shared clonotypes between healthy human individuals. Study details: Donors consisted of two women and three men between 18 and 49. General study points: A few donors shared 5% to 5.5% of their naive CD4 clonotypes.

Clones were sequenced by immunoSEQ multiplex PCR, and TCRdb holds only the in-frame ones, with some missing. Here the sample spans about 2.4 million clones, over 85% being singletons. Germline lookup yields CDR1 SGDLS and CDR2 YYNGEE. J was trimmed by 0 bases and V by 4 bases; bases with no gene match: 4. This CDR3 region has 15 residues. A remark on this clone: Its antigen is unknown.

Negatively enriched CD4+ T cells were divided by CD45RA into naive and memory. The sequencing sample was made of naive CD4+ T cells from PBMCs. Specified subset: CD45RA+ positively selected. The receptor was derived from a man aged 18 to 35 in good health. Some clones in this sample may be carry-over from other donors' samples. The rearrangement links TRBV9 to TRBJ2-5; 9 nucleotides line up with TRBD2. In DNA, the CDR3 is TGTGCCAGCAGCTTAAGCGGGAGGTACCAAGAGACCCAGTACTTC. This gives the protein CASSLSGRYQETQYF. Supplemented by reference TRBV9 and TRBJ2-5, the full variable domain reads DSGVTQTPKHLITATGQRVTLRCSPRSGDLSVYWYQQSLDQGLQFLIQYYNGEERAKGNILERFSAQQFPDLHSELNLSSLELGDSALYFCASSLSGRYQETQYFGPGTRLLVL.